A selection of T cell receptor beta chains follows, all from one sample in a study of cytomegalovirus exposure and HLA in healthy donors. Sequencing used immunoSEQ multiplex PCR; TCRdb keeps in-frame clones, though not all of them. The repertoire has around 130,000 clones, around 80% of them found once; the top ten carry approximately 2.1%. Sequencing used PBMCs. Every receptor here comes from a man aged 30 to 39 in good health and CMV-seronegative. Each CDR3 is given with its conserved first and last residue. The D gene is left open where the match is weak. The listing skips clone size in some rows; elsewhere it reads once, few, many or a size class.

>TRBJ2-3|.|TRBV29-1|TRBD1
CSVEGPGQGAPSTDTQYF
TGCAGCGTTGAAGGCCCGGGACAGGGCGCTCCTAGCACAGATACGCAGTATTTT
>TRBJ2-5|.|TRBV20-1|TRBD1
CSGTGPETQYF
TGCAGTGGGACAGGTCCCGAGACCCAGTACTTC
>TRBJ2-1|.|TRBV25-1|TRBD1
CASTHSGTGRTGEQFF
TGTGCCAGCACTCATTCCGGGACAGGGAGAACGGGTGAGCAGTTCTTC
>TRBJ2-7|.|TRBV11-2|.
CASSLVAEQYF
TGTGCCAGCAGCTTAGTAGCGGAGCAGTACTTC
>TRBJ2-7|.|TRBV28|TRBD2
CASSLPGGSEQYF
TGTGCCAGCAGTTTGCCCGGGGGGAGCGAGCAGTACTTC
>TRBJ2-1|.|TRBV9|TRBD1
CASSEGAAIYNEQFF
TGTGCCAGCAGCGAGGGGGCCGCGATCTACAATGAGCAGTTCTTC
>TRBJ1-5|.|TRBV6-1|TRBD1
CASRPGQANQPQHF
TGTGCCAGCAGACCCGGACAGGCCAATCAGCCCCAGCATTTT
>TRBJ1-6|once|TRBV5-1|.
CASSLQVGNSPLHF
TGCGCCAGCAGCTTGCAGGTGGGCAATTCACCCCTCCACTTT
>TRBJ1-2|.|TRBV6-4|TRBD1
CASSAEQGYGYTF
TGTGCCAGCAGTGCCGAACAGGGGTATGGCTACACCTTC
>TRBJ2-3|.|TRBV30|TRBD2
CAWKKIAGQTDTQYF
TGTGCCTGGAAAAAGATAGCGGGGCAAACAGATACGCAGTATTTT
>TRBJ2-1|.|TRBV6-5|.
CASSYSTGGTREQFF
TGTGCCAGCAGTTACTCTACGGGGGGCACCAGAGAGCAGTTCTTC
>TRBJ1-2|.|TRBV2|.
CASSDHGLDNSSGYTF
TGTGCCAGCAGTGATCACGGTCTAGATAATTCTAGTGGCTACACCTTC
>TRBJ1-1|.|TRBV28|TRBD1
CASSLPQGKSTEAFF
TGTGCCAGCAGTTTACCACAGGGGAAATCCACTGAAGCTTTCTTT
>TRBJ2-7|.|TRBV2|.
CASQGGYEQYF
TGTGCCAGCCAAGGCGGCTACGAGCAGTACTTC
>TRBJ1-5|.|TRBV9|.
CASSVFGELQPQHF
TGTGCCAGCAGCGTATTCGGGGAGCTTCAGCCCCAGCATTTT